This is a list of T cell receptor beta chains from one sample in a study of human T cells and chemical hapten exposure. TCRdb processed the RACE reads anew with MiXCR; each CDR3 protein has one entry. The sample lists some 400,000 distinct CDR3 sequences; 4% to 5.5% were seen once. The starting material was whole blood, obtained in connection with sensitization to the hapten diphenylcyclopropenone (DPC). The receptors originated from a woman in her 50s with alopecia areata. Some clones in this sample may be carry-over from other donors' samples. CDR3s include the opening cysteine and the closing phenylalanine or tryptophan. The D gene is left open where the match is weak. Expanded clones get a size class; other rows say once, few or many, or leave the size out.

>many|TRBJ2-3|TRBV5-4|-
CASSLEGRATDTQYF
TGTGCCAGCAGCTTGGAAGGCAGGGCGACAGATACGCAGTATTTT
>-|TRBJ2-5|TRBV10-3|TRBD1
CAISAIGTAQETQYF
TGTGCCATCAGTGCGATAGGGACAGCCCAAGAGACCCAGTACTTC
>few|TRBJ2-1|TRBV3-1|TRBD2
CASSYTSANEQFF
TGTGCCAGCAGTTACACTAGCGCCAATGAGCAGTTCTTC
>many|TRBJ1-1|TRBV7-2|TRBD1
CASSLQAGGTEAFF
TGTGCCAGCAGCTTACAGGCAGGGGGCACTGAAGCTTTCTTT
>many|TRBJ1-5|TRBV25-1|-
CASSSSSGGQPQHF
TGTGCCAGCAGCAGTAGTAGTGGGGGTCAGCCCCAGCATTTT
>many|TRBJ2-7|TRBV6-8|-
CASSLRTLGREQYF
TGTGCCAGCAGCCTAAGGACCCTGGGACGGGAGCAGTACTTC
>many|TRBJ1-2|TRBV5-4|TRBD1
CAISGQGYGYTF
TGTGCCATCTCGGGACAGGGGTATGGCTACACCTTC
>-|TRBJ2-1|TRBV20-1|-
CSAHGGRSYNEQFF
TGCAGTGCTCACGGGGGGCGCTCCTACAATGAGCAGTTCTTC
>few|TRBJ2-3|TRBV7-2|-
CASSLPTILETDTQYF
TGTGCCAGCAGCTTACCGACCATACTTGAAACAGATACGCAGTATTTT
>many|TRBJ1-2|TRBV12-5|-
CASAHGAGTNYGYTF
TGTGCTAGTGCCCACGGGGCAGGGACTAACTATGGCTACACCTTC
>-|TRBJ1-5|TRBV12-3/TRBV12-4|-
CASSFPGYPRQPQHF
TGTGCCAGCAGTTTCCCCGGGTATCCGCGGCAGCCCCAGCATTTT
>few|TRBJ1-5|TRBV4-3|-
CASSQDTRGAQPQHF
TGCGCCAGCAGCCAAGATACGCGGGGGGCGCAGCCCCAGCATTTT
>few|TRBJ2-7|TRBV2|TRBD2
CASSPLREDSYEQYF
TGTGCCAGCAGCCCCCTGCGGGAGGACTCCTACGAGCAGTACTTC
>many|TRBJ1-1|TRBV27|-
CASTLSRGLNTEAFF
TGTGCCAGCACCCTCTCGAGGGGATTGAACACTGAAGCTTTCTTT
>-|TRBJ2-7|TRBV20-1|-
CSASSGGPNYEQYF
TGCAGTGCTAGTTCGGGTGGACCTAACTACGAGCAGTACTTC
>-|TRBJ1-6|TRBV12-3/TRBV12-4|-
CASSLMGPGNSPLHF
TGTGCCAGCAGTTTAATGGGGCCTGGTAATTCACCCCTCCACTTT
>many|TRBJ1-2|TRBV7-9|-
CASTPNYGYTF
TGTGCCAGCACGCCTAACTATGGCTACACCTTC
>-|TRBJ2-7|TRBV7-2|-
CASSPRLPYEQYF
TGTGCCAGCAGCCCCAGACTACCCTACGAGCAGTACTTC
>many|TRBJ1-5|TRBV15|-
CATSRGQKYSNQPQHF
TGTGCCACCAGCAGAGGACAAAAATATAGCAATCAGCCCCAGCATTTT
>many|TRBJ2-2|TRBV7-2|-
CASSLGATGELFF
TGTGCCAGCAGCTTAGGAGCCACCGGGGAGCTGTTTTTT
>few|TRBJ2-3|TRBV20-1|TRBD2
CSARLRGGGALDTQYF
TGCAGTGCTAGATTGCGTGGCGGGGGGGCCTTGGATACGCAGTATTTT
>many|TRBJ1-6|TRBV10-3|-
CAIQRSSYNSPLHF
TGTGCCATCCAGAGGAGCTCCTATAATTCACCCCTCCACTTT
>few|TRBJ1-6|TRBV7-2|-
CASGPYNSPLHF
TGTGCCAGCGGACCCTATAATTCACCCCTCCACTTT
>few|TRBJ2-3|TRBV7-8|-
CASSSPMDTQYF
TGTGCCAGCAGTTCGCCCATGGATACGCAGTATTTT
>few|TRBJ1-3|TRBV12-5|-
CASDIGKGNTIYF
TGTGCTAGTGACATAGGGAAGGGAAACACCATATATTTT
>many|TRBJ1-1|TRBV5-1|-
CASSLGAGVNTEAFF
TGCGCCAGCAGCTTGGGGGCAGGCGTGAACACTGAAGCTTTCTTT
>many|TRBJ2-7|TRBV10-3|-
CAISESRGFYSYEQYF
TGTGCCATCAGTGAGTCGAGGGGTTTCTACTCCTACGAGCAGTACTTC
>many|TRBJ1-2|TRBV6-1|-
CASSEGGSVSSNYGYTF
TGTGCCAGCAGTGAGGGGGGCAGCGTTAGTTCTAACTATGGCTACACCTTC
>few|TRBJ2-2|TRBV4-3|-
CASSQLRDYTGELFF
TGCGCCAGCAGCCAACTACGGGACTACACCGGGGAGCTGTTTTTT
>many|TRBJ1-1|TRBV20-1|-
CSATGPAITEAFF
TGCAGTGCTACGGGCCCCGCAATCACTGAAGCTTTCTTT
>-|TRBJ2-7|TRBV28|TRBD2
CASRRGGSSYEQYF
TGTGCCAGCAGGCGGGGGGGTAGCTCCTACGAGCAGTACTTC
>few|TRBJ1-1|TRBV11-3|-
CASIDWAEAFF
TGTGCCAGCATTGACTGGGCCGAAGCTTTCTTT
>few|TRBJ1-2|TRBV29-1|-
CSATIWDGKSSF
TGCAGCGCAACTATATGGGACGGCAAATCCTCCTTC
>few|TRBJ1-1|TRBV29-1|-
CSVVSANTEAFF
TGCAGCGTCGTCAGTGCGAACACTGAAGCTTTCTTT
>many|TRBJ2-3|TRBV7-2|-
CASSGGGLADGTDTQYF
TGTGCCAGCAGCGGTGGGGGGCTAGCGGACGGGACAGATACGCAGTATTTT
>few|TRBJ2-2|TRBV28|-
CASTGRMAGGRSGELFF
TGTGCCAGCACCGGCCGAATGGCAGGGGGGAGGTCCGGGGAGCTGTTTTTT
>many|TRBJ2-2|TRBV20-1|-
CSAREAKGELFF
TGCAGTGCTAGAGAGGCTAAAGGGGAGCTGTTTTTT
>many|TRBJ1-1|TRBV29-1|TRBD1
CSGTGARGTEAFF
TGCAGCGGTACAGGGGCCCGGGGCACTGAAGCTTTCTTT
>many|TRBJ1-3|TRBV29-1|-
CSAVLSGNTIYF
TGCAGCGCGGTCCTCTCTGGAAACACCATATATTTT
>many|TRBJ1-6|TRBV28|TRBD1
CASSPGTGGRSPLHF
TGTGCCAGCAGCCCCGGGACAGGGGGTCGTTCACCCCTCCACTTT
>-|TRBJ2-1|TRBV7-8|TRBD2
CASSLNAEGSGRSTYNEQFF
TGTGCCAGCAGCTTAAACGCGGAGGGTAGCGGGAGATCCACCTACAATGAGCAGTTCTTC
>-|TRBJ2-3|TRBV5-6|-
CASSLGTALSDTQYF
TGTGCCAGCAGCTTGGGGACGGCCTTAAGCGATACGCAGTATTTT
>many|TRBJ2-5|TRBV7-2|TRBD2
CASSLYATSGRQTQYF
TGTGCCAGCAGCTTATATGCTACTAGCGGGAGACAGACCCAGTACTTC
>many|TRBJ2-3|TRBV29-1|-
CSAGQGEGTDTQYF
TGCAGCGCCGGGCAGGGAGAGGGCACAGATACGCAGTATTTT
>few|TRBJ2-1|TRBV20-1|TRBD2
CSARDRRGAYNEQFF
TGCAGTGCTAGAGATCGCCGGGGGGCCTACAATGAGCAGTTCTTC
>many|TRBJ2-5|TRBV7-9|TRBD1
CASSLPLTGEETQYF
TGTGCCAGCAGCCTCCCCCTCACAGGGGAAGAGACCCAGTACTTC
>-|TRBJ2-7|TRBV14|TRBD2
CASSQQGLAGPWNF
TGTGCCAGCAGCCAGCAGGGACTAGCGGGGCCATGGAACTTC
>many|TRBJ2-3|TRBV7-2|-
CASSHPDTQYF
TGTGCCAGCAGTCACCCAGATACGCAGTATTTT
>many|TRBJ2-3|TRBV6-2/TRBV6-3|-
CASSYSGTDTQYF
TGTGCCAGCAGTTACTCGGGCACAGATACGCAGTATTTT
>many|TRBJ2-7|TRBV2|TRBD1
CASRVTGTGYSEQYF
TGTGCCAGCAGGGTTACCGGGACAGGGTATAGCGAGCAGTACTTC
>-|TRBJ1-2|TRBV7-2|TRBD1
CASSLSGTGANYGYTF
TGTGCCAGCAGCCTGTCGGGGACAGGGGCCAACTATGGCTACACCTTC
>many|TRBJ1-1|TRBV3-1|-
CASSQDNSNTEAFF
TGTGCCAGCAGCCAAGATAACAGCAACACTGAAGCTTTCTTT
>few|TRBJ2-1|TRBV6-2/TRBV6-3|-
CASSYASGVTYNEQFF
TGTGCCAGCAGTTACGCCAGCGGTGTTACATACAATGAGCAGTTCTTC
>many|TRBJ1-2|TRBV7-6|-
CASSAETNYGYTF
TGTGCCAGCAGTGCGGAGACTAACTATGGCTACACCTTC
>many|TRBJ1-4|TRBV11-2|-
CASSLSPRANEKLFF
TGTGCCAGCAGCTTAAGTCCGCGGGCTAATGAAAAACTGTTTTTT